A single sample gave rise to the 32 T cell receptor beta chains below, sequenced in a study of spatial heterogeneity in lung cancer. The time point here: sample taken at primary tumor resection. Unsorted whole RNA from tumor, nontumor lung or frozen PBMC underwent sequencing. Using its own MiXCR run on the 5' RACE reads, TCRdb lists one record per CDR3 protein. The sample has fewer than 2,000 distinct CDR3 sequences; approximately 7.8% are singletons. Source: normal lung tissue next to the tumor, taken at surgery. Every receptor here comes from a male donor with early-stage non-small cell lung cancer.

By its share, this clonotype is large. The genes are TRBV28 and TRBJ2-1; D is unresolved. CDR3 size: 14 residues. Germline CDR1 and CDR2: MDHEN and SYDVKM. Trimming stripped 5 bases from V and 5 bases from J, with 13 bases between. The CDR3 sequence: CASSRDGDHNEQFF. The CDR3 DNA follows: TGTGCCAGCAGTCGCGATGGGGATCACAATGAGCAGTTCTTC.

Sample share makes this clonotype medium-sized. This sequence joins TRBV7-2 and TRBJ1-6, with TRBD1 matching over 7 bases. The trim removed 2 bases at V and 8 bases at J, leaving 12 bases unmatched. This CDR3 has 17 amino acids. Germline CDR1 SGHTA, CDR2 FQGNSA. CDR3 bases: TGTGCCAGCAGCTTATCGGGGAGGGGGCCTAATGATTCACCCCTCCACTTT. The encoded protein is CASSLSGRGPNDSPLHF. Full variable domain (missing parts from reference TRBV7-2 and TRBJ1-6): GAGVSQSPSNKVTEKGKDVELRCDPISGHTALYWYRQSLGQGLEFLIYFQGNSAPDKSGLPSDRFSAERTGGSVSTLTIQRTQQEDSAVYLCASSLSGRGPNDSPLHFGNGTRLTVT.

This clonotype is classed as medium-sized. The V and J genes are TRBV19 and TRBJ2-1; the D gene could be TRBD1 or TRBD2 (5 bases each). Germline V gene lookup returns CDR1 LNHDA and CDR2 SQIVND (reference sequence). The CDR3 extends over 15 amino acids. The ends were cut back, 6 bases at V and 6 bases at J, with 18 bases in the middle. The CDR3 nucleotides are TGTGCCAGTAGCCCCTCCGGGACCAGACCCAATGAGCAGTTCTTC. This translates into CASSPSGTRPNEQFF.

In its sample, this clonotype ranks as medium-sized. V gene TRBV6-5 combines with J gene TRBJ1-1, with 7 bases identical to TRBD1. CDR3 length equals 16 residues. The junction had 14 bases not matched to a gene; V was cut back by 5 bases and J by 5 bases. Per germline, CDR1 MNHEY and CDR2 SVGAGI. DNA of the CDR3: TGTGCCAGCAGTCATCGACAGGGTGCTTGGGGGACTGAAGCTTTCTTT. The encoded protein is CASSHRQGAWGTEAFF.

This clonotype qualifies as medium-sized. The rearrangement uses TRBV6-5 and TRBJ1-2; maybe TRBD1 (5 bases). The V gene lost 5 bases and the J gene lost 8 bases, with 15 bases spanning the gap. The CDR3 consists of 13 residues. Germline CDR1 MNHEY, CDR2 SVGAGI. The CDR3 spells CASSPGGGEGYTF. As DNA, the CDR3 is TGTGCCAGCAGTCCCGGGGGAGGTGAAGGCTACACCTTC.

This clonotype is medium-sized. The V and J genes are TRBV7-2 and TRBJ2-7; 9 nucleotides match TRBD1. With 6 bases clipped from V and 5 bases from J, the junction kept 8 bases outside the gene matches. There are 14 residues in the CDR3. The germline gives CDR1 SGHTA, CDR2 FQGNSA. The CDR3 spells CASSWDRVGNEQYF. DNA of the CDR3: TGTGCCAGCAGTTGGGACAGGGTCGGGAACGAGCAGTACTTC.

The CDR3 region has the DNA TGTGCCAGCAGCTTAGTAGGCGGGAGCCCCTACAATGAGCAGTTCTTC. It translates to CASSLVGGSPYNEQFF. V gene TRBV11-2 combines with J gene TRBJ2-1, with 7 bases identical to TRBD2. V lost 1 base, J lost 2 bases, and 5 bases stayed unmatched. The CDR3 extends over 16 amino acids. Per the germline V gene, CDR1 is SGHAT and CDR2 is FQNNGV.

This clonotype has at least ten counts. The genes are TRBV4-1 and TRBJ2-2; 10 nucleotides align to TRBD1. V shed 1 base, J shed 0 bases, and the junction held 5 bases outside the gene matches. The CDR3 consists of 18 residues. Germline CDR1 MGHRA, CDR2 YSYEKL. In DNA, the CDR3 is TGCGCCAGCAGCCAAGTGGACAGGGGGAATTCGAACACCGGGGAGCTGTTTTTT. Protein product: CASSQVDRGNSNTGELFF.

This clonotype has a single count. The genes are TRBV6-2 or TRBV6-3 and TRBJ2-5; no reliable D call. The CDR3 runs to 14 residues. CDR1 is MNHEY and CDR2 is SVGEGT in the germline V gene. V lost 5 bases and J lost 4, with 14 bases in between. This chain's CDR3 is CASSPEGQRETQYF. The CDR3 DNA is TGTGCCAGCAGTCCCGAAGGGCAGCGAGAGACCCAGTACTTC.

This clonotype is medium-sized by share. DNA for the CDR3: TGTGCCAGCAGTACCACCTCAGGGGGCACTGAAGCTTTCTTT. Translating it yields CASSTTSGGTEAFF. J is TRBJ1-1 and V is TRBV7-2, with TRBD1 matching over 7 bases. After removal of 6 bases from V and 4 bases from J, the junction contained 8 bases not matched to a gene. The CDR3 consists of 14 residues. Germline CDR1 SGHTA, CDR2 FQGNSA.

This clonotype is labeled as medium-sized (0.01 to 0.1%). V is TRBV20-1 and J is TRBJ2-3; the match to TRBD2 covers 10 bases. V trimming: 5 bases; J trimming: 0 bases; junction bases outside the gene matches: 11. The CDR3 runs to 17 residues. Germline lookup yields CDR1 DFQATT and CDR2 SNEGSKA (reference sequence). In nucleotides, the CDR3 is TGCAGTGCTCTCTGGACTAGCGGTTATTCTAGCACAGATACGCAGTATTTT. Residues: CSALWTSGYSSTDTQYF.

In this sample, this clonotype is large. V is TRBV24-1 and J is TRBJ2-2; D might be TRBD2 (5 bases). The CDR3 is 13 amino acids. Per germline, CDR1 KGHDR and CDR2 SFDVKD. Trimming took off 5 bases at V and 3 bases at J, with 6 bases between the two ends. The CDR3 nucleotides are TGTGCCACCAGTGCGGGGTACACCGGGGAGCTGTTTTTT. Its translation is CATSAGYTGELFF.

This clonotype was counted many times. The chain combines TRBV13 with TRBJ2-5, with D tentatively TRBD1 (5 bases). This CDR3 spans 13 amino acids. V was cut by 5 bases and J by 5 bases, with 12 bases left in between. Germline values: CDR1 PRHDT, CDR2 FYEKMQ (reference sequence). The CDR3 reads CASSPRTSETQYF. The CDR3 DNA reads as TGTGCCAGCAGCCCACGGACAAGCGAGACCCAGTACTTC.

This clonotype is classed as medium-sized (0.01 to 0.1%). CDR3 amino acids: CASSLTSGAQETQYF. CDR3 nucleotides: TGTGCCAGCAGCTTAACTAGCGGGGCCCAAGAGACCCAGTACTTC. The V and J genes are TRBV7-2 and TRBJ2-5, with 10 bases matching TRBD2. V shed 2 bases and J 1 base; nucleotides not matched to a gene: 1. Germline CDR1 and CDR2: SGHTA and FQGNSA. CDR3 length: 15 residues. Looking up the rest from reference TRBV7-2 and TRBJ2-5 gives the full variable domain: GAGVSQSPSNKVTEKGKDVELRCDPISGHTALYWYRQSLGQGLEFLIYFQGNSAPDKSGLPSDRFSAERTGGSVSTLTIQRTQQEDSAVYLCASSLTSGAQETQYFGPGTRLLVL.

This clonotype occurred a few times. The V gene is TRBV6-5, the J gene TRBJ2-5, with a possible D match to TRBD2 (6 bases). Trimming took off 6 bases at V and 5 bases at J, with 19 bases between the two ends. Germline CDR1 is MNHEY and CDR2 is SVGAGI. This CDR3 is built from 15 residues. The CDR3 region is CASSPGAGLRETQYF. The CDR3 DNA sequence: TGTGCCAGCAGCCCTGGGGCGGGACTGAGGGAGACCCAGTACTTC.

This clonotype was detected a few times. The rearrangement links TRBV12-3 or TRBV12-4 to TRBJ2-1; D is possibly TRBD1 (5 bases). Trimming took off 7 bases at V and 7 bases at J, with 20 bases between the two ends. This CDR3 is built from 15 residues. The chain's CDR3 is CASTPTGGTGNEQFF. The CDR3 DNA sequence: TGTGCCAGCACCCCTACAGGCGGTACTGGAAATGAGCAGTTCTTC.

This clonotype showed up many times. The CDR3 reads CASRGNQPQHF. The CDR3 DNA reads as TGCGCCAGCAGGGGTAATCAGCCCCAGCATTTT. V gene TRBV23-1 combines with J gene TRBJ1-5; no clear D. TRBV23-1 has ORF status, its function being uncertain. The CDR3 runs to 11 residues. V dropped 6 bases and J dropped 4 bases, with 4 bases sitting between them.

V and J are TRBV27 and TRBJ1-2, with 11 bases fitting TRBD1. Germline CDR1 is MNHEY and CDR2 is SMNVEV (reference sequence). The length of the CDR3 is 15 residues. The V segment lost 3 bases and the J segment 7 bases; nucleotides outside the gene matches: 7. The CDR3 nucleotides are TGTGCCAGCAGTTTGGAAGGACAGGGGGCGTCTGGCTACACCTTC. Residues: CASSLEGQGASGYTF.

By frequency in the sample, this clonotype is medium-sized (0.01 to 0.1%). CDR3 DNA sequence: TGCGCCAGCAGCTTGGTTGGGTTTATCACCTACGAGCAGTACTTC. It is translated as CASSLVGFITYEQYF. This sequence joins TRBV5-1 and TRBJ2-7, with unresolved D. With 0 bases removed from V and 2 bases from J, the gap between germline ends came to 12 bases. CDR1 SGHRS and CDR2 YFSETQ come from the germline V gene. The CDR3 runs to 15 residues.

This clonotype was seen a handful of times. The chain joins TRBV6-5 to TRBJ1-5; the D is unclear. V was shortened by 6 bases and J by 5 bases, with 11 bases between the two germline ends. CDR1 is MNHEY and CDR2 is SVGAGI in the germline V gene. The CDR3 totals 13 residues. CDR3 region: CASSMEQYQPQHF. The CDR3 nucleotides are TGTGCCAGCAGCATGGAACAGTATCAGCCCCAGCATTTT.

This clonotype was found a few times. CDR3 residues: CSAIGGVGTGANVLTF. The CDR3 nucleotides are TGCAGTGCTATCGGCGGGGTCGGGACCGGGGCCAACGTCCTGACTTTC. This chain uses TRBV20-1 with TRBJ2-6; possible D gene TRBD2, 6 bases. Germline loops: CDR1 DFQATT, CDR2 SNEGSKA (reference sequence). The length of the CDR3 is 16 residues. The ends were cut back, 4 bases at V and 4 bases at J, with 17 bases in the middle.

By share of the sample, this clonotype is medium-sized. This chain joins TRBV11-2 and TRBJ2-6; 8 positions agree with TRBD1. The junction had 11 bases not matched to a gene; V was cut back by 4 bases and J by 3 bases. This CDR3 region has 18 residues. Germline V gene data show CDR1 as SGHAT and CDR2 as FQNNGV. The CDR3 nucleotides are TGTGCCAGCAGCTACCTCGGCAGGGGGCTAGGTGGGGCCAACGTCCTGACTTTC. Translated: CASSYLGRGLGGANVLTF.

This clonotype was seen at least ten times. In DNA, the CDR3 is TGTGCCAGCAGCCTAATCCGGGACAAGTACGGCTACACCTTC. Amino acid sequence: CASSLIRDKYGYTF. The chain carries TRBV11-2 and TRBJ1-2, with D perhaps TRBD1 (6 bases). The CDR3 totals 14 residues. Trimming took 5 bases from V and 8 from J, leaving 18 bases between them. CDR1 and CDR2 from the germline V gene are SGHAT and FQNNGV.

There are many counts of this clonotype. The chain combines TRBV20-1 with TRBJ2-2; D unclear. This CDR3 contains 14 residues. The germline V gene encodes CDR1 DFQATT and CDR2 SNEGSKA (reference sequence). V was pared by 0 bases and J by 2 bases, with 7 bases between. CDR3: CSARDVLNTGELFF. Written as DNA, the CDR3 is TGCAGTGCTAGAGATGTGCTCAACACCGGGGAGCTGTTTTTT.

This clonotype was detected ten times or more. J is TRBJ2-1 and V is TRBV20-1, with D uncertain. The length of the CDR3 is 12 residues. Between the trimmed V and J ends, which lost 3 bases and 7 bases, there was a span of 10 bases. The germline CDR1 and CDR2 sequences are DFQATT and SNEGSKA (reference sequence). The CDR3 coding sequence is TGCAGTGCTAGTCCCTTAGGGAATGAGCAGTTCTTC. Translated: CSASPLGNEQFF.

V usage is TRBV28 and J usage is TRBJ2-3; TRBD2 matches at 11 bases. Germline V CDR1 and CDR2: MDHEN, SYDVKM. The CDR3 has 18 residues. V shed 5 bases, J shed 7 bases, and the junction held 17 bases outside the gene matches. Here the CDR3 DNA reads TGTGCCAGCAGTCCCGGGACTAGCGGAGACCTTCTACGCCATACGCAGTATTTT. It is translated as CASSPGTSGDLLRHTQYF.

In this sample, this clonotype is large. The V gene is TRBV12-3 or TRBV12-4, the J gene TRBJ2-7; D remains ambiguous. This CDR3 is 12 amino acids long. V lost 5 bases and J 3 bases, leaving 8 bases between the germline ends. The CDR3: CASSPLGYEQYF. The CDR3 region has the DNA TGTGCCAGCAGTCCCCTTGGCTACGAGCAGTACTTC.

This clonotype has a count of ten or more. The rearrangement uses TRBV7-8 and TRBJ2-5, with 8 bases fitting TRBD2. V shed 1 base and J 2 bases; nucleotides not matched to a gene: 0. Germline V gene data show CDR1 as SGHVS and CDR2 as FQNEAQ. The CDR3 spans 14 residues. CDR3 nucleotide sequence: TGTGCCAGCAGCTTAGAGCGGGGGCAAGAGACCCAGTACTTC. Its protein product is CASSLERGQETQYF.

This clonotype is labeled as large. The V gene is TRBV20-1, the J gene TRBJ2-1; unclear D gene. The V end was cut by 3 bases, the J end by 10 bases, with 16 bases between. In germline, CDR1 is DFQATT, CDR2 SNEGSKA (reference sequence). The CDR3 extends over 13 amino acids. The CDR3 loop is CSASLTPSEEQFF. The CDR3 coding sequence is TGCAGTGCTAGTTTGACACCGTCGGAGGAGCAGTTCTTC.

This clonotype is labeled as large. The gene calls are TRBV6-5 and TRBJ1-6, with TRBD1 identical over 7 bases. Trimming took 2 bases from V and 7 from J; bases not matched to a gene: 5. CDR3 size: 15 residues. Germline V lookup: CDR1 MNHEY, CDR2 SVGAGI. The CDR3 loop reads CASSYTTGANSPLHF. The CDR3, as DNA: TGTGCCAGCAGTTACACCACAGGGGCGAATTCACCCCTCCACTTT.

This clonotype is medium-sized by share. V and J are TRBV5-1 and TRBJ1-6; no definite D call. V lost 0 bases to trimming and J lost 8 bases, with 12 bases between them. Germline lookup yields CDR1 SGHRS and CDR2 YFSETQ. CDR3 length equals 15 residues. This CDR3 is CASSLEAIPDSPLHF. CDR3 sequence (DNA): TGCGCCAGCAGCTTGGAGGCAATACCAGATTCACCCCTCCACTTT.

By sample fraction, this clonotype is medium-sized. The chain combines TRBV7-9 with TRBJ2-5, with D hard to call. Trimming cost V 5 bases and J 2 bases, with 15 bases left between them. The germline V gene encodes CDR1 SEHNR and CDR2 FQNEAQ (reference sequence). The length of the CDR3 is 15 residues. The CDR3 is CASSSMEMGQETQYF. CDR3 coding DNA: TGTGCCAGCAGCAGCATGGAAATGGGTCAAGAGACCCAGTACTTC.